The entry below describes one TCR beta chain. The target antigen is unknown. This specimen belongs to a study of cytomegalovirus exposure and HLA in healthy donors. Findings and limits, study-wide: Reports described diagnosis of cytomegalovirus status by the classifier as highly specific and sensitive. Three chains linked to CMV were shown in vitro to be specific for CMV antigens.

V lost 2 bases and J 0 bases, leaving 11 bases between the germline ends. The V gene's germline CDR1 is ENHRY and CDR2 SYGVKD. This CDR3 is 16 amino acids long. TCRdb's table, derived via immunoSEQ multiplex PCR, lists solely in-frame clones and lacks some. The repertoire holds 98,000 or so clones, with around 82% as singletons. Sequencing was done on a sample of PBMCs. This chain connects TRBV10-3 to TRBJ1-3; unclear D gene. This receptor was taken from a woman aged 18-30 years in good health and CMV-seronegative. The CDR3 region is CAISETQVSSGNTIYF. CDR3 coding DNA: TGTGCCATCAGTGAGACGCAGGTTTCCTCTGGAAACACCATATATTTT.